This note documents a single T cell receptor (beta chain) sequence. Its specificity is not known. This sample stems from a study of shared clonotypes between healthy human individuals. General observations from the study: Memory subsets generally showed lower estimated richness than naive subsets.

The germline V and J ends were trimmed by 7 bases and 2 bases, with 11 bases remaining between them. CDR1 is LNHDA and CDR2 is SQIVND in the germline V gene (reference sequence). This CDR3 has 13 amino acids. Produced via immunoSEQ multiplex PCR; TCRdb's table is partial and in-frame only. The table shows under 600,000 clones, with 90% to 96% occurring only once. None of the donors, who were healthy HIV-negative adults, had recently had acute infections or vaccinations. The sequence was obtained from a woman between 25 and 40 years old in good health. The chain employs TRBV19 and TRBJ1-2, with unresolved D. The sequenced sample was naive CD4+ T cells sorted from blood. Sample subset: CD45RA+ positively selected. The CDR3 loop reads CASKEESNYGYTF. The CDR3 DNA follows: TGTGCCAGTAAGGAGGAATCGAACTATGGCTACACCTTC.